A single sample gave rise to the 24 T cell receptor beta chains below, sequenced in a study of STAT3 mutations in large granular lymphocyte leukemia. Notes on the study in general: In T-cell large granular lymphocyte leukemia, about half of patients showed multiple immunodominant subclonotypes.

Which antigens these TCRs recognize remains unknown. Sequencing was performed with immunoSEQ multiplex PCR; in TCRdb, only in-frame clones are kept and a portion is missing. This sample has 8,500 to 11,000 clones, with about 85% found just once. The specimen sequenced was peripheral blood mononuclear cells. The receptors were sampled from a man between 60 and 70 years old with T-cell large granular lymphocyte leukemia. Some clones in this sample may be carry-over from other donors' samples.

The chain employs TRBV5-6 and TRBJ1-5; 8 bases map to TRBD1. V lost 4 bases and J lost 5; bases outside the gene matches: 11. This CDR3 is built from 16 residues. The germline V gene has CDR1 SGHDT and CDR2 YYEEEE. This CDR3 reads CASSAWTGSFDQPQHF. CDR3 in DNA: TGTGCCAGCAGCGCGTGGACAGGGAGTTTTGATCAGCCCCAGCATTTT. Variable domain in full (rest from reference TRBV5-6 and TRBJ1-5): DAGVTQSPTHLIKTRGQQVTLRCSPKSGHDTVSWYQQALGQGPQFIFQYYEEEERQRGNFPDRFSGHQFPNYSSELNVNALLLGDSALYLCASSAWTGSFDQPQHFGDGTRLSIL.

This sequence joins TRBV2 and TRBJ2-3, with 7 bases fitting TRBD2. V shed 6 bases and J 4 bases; nucleotides not matched to a gene: 10. CDR3 size: 15 residues. Per the germline V gene, CDR1 is SNHLY and CDR2 is FYNNEI. The CDR3 nucleotides are TGTGCCAGCAGCGCCAGGACTAGTAAAGCAGATACGCAGTATTTT. This sequence encodes CASSARTSKADTQYF. The variable domain in full, with the rest retrieved from reference TRBV2 and TRBJ2-3, is EPEVTQTPSHQVTQMGQEVILRCVPISNHLYFYWYRQILGQKVEFLVSFYNNEISEKSEIFDDQFSVERPDGSNFTLKIRSTKLEDSAMYFCASSARTSKADTQYFGPGTRLTVL.

The chain has TRBV6-5 and TRBJ1-2; 11 nucleotides align to TRBD1. Germline V gives CDR1 MNHEY, CDR2 SVGAGI. Trimming took 5 bases from V and 5 from J; bases not matched to a gene: 4. This CDR3 contains 14 residues. This chain's CDR3 is CASSRGTGGYGYTF. The CDR3 region has the DNA TGTGCCAGCAGTCGCGGGACAGGGGGATATGGCTACACCTTC.

The chain has TRBV2 and TRBJ1-5; 7 positions match TRBD1. The CDR3 sequence is 16 residues long. With V trimmed by 6 bases and J by 2 bases, 10 bases remained unmatched. Germline CDR1 is SNHLY and CDR2 is FYNNEI. CDR3 sequence (DNA): TGTGCCAGCAGAGCACACAGGGGCGAGGGCAATCAGCCCCAGCATTTT. It yields the protein CASRAHRGEGNQPQHF.

The chain recombines TRBV15 with TRBJ2-7; a possible D gene is TRBD1 (6 bases). This CDR3 has 15 amino acids. Germline CDR1 reads LNHNV; CDR2 reads YYDKDF (reference sequence). V lost 0 bases and J 5 bases, leaving 14 bases between the germline ends. CDR3 nucleotides: TGTGCCACCAGCAGAGATAAGGCAGGGGCAAACGAGCAGTACTTC. Translated: CATSRDKAGANEQYF.

V gene TRBV7-3 combines with J gene TRBJ2-7; 8 nucleotides match TRBD2. Germline-derived CDR1 and CDR2 are SGHTA and FQGTGA. The CDR3 runs 15 residues. V shed 2 bases, J shed 6 bases, and the junction held 9 bases outside the gene matches. Written as DNA, the CDR3 is TGTGCCAGCAGCTTAGCAACTAGCGGCCCTAGCGAGCAGTACTTC. Amino acid sequence: CASSLATSGPSEQYF.

The chain uses TRBV14 and TRBJ2-3; D not certain. The CDR3 loop spans 15 amino acids. Trimming removed 1 base at V and 3 bases at J, with 11 bases between. Germline V gene data show CDR1 as SGHDN and CDR2 as FVKESK. CDR3 sequence (DNA): TGTGCCAGCAGCCAAGTGCTACCGAGAACAGATACGCAGTATTTT. Amino acid sequence: CASSQVLPRTDTQYF.

V is TRBV19 and J is TRBJ1-1; a possible D gene is TRBD1 (6 bases). Germline values: CDR1 LNHDA, CDR2 SQIVND (reference sequence). V dropped 4 bases and J dropped 5 bases, with 14 bases sitting between them. The CDR3 length is 14 residues. The CDR3 sequence is CASSTRGAGTEAFF. Written as DNA, the CDR3 is TGTGCCAGTAGTACTCGGGGGGCCGGGACTGAAGCTTTCTTT.

The V and J genes are TRBV7-3 and TRBJ2-5, with no clear D. The CDR3 is made up of 16 amino acids. Trimming took off 3 bases at V and 1 base at J, with 15 bases between the two ends. Germline V gene lookup returns CDR1 SGHTA and CDR2 FQGTGA. As DNA, the CDR3 is TGTGCCAGCAGCTTCTACCCACACAGCCCCCAAGAGACCCAGTACTTC. Protein sequence: CASSFYPHSPQETQYF.

This sequence joins TRBV19 and TRBJ2-6; TRBD2 aligns across 8 bases. Losses at the gene ends were 0 bases for V and 4 bases for J; bases not matched to a gene: 8. Per the germline V gene, CDR1 is LNHDA and CDR2 is SQIVND (reference sequence). This CDR3 comprises 18 residues. The DNA of the CDR3 is TGTGCCAGTAGTATAGATCGGGCGGGAGGTTCCGGGGCCAACGTCCTGACTTTC. This gives the protein CASSIDRAGGSGANVLTF.

This clone was found once. V and J are TRBV5-4 and TRBJ2-7; D is perhaps TRBD1 or TRBD2 (6 bases each). The germline CDR1 and CDR2 sequences are SGHNT and YYREEE (reference sequence). Trimming removed 7 bases from V and 1 base from J, with 18 bases in between. The CDR3 has 15 residues. The CDR3 protein is CASGWGAGKSYEQYF. CDR3 nucleotides: TGTGCCAGCGGGTGGGGGGCCGGGAAATCCTACGAGCAGTACTTC.

The rearrangement links TRBV7-9 to TRBJ1-2; TRBD1 matches 12 bases. This CDR3 region has 17 residues. V shed 5 bases and J 3 bases; nucleotides not matched to a gene: 10. Germline V gene sequence: CDR1 SEHNR, CDR2 FQNEAQ (reference sequence). The CDR3 nucleotides are TGTGCCAGCAGCCCCCGGGACAGGGGGCGCGGGGACTATGGCTACACCTTC. Translated: CASSPRDRGRGDYGYTF.

This clone was detected once. The chain couples TRBV27 to TRBJ1-5, with a possible D match to TRBD1 (5 bases). V lost 5 bases and J lost 6, with 17 bases in between. This CDR3 contains 15 residues. Germline V gene data show CDR1 as MNHEY and CDR2 as SMNVEV (reference sequence). The CDR3, as DNA: TGTGCCAGCAGTCGGGCGGGGGGTACGGGTCAGCCCCAGCATTTT. Its protein product is CASSRAGGTGQPQHF.

The chain has TRBV5-5 and TRBJ1-6; D unclear. CDR3 length: 15 residues. Trimming took 2 bases from V and 7 from J, leaving 13 bases between them. The germline V gene has CDR1 SGHKS and CDR2 YYEKEE (reference sequence). The CDR3 here is CASSFGPMGNSPLHF. In nucleotides, the CDR3 is TGTGCCAGCAGCTTTGGACCCATGGGGAATTCACCCCTCCACTTT.

This chain uses TRBV6-1 with TRBJ1-1, with D possibly being TRBD1 (6 bases). Germline V gene sequence: CDR1 MNHNS, CDR2 SASEGT. V lost 4 bases, J lost 4 bases, and 16 bases lay in between. There are 15 residues in the CDR3. The CDR3 DNA reads as TGTGCCAGCAGTGGGCCTGGAGGGGGTGGCACTGAAGCTTTCTTT. Translation: CASSGPGGGGTEAFF.

A word on this clone: The sample holds other DNA sequences that translate to the same CDR3. V usage is TRBV30 and J usage is TRBJ1-2, with a tentative D call TRBD1 (5 bases). Germline assignment: CDR1 GTSNPN and CDR2 SVGIG (reference sequence). V was shortened by 2 bases and J by 4 bases, with 11 bases between the two germline ends. The CDR3 runs to 13 residues. CDR3 residues: CAWSRDRPYGYTF. The CDR3 coding sequence is TGTGCCTGGAGTAGGGACCGGCCCTATGGCTACACCTTC. Full variable domain (remainder filled in from reference TRBV30 and TRBJ1-2): SQTIHQWPATLVQPVGSPLSLECTVEGTSNPNLYWYRQAAGRGLQLLFYSVGIGQISSEVPQNLSASRPQDRQFILSSKKLLLSDSGFYLCAWSRDRPYGYTFGSGTRLTVV.

Comments on this clone: The junction shows a germline mismatch at one end, possibly a read error. The chain carries TRBV6-6 and TRBJ2-7, with D tentatively TRBD1 (5 bases). The CDR3 runs to 12 residues. CDR1 and CDR2 from the germline V gene are MNHNY and SVGAGI (reference sequence). The CDR3 nucleotides are TGTGCCAGCAGTAATTCCCAGGGAATTGTCGGCTTC. This sequence encodes CASSNSQGIVGF.

This chain connects TRBV11-3 to TRBJ1-3; D is undetermined. Germline V gene sequence: CDR1 SGHNT, CDR2 YENEEA. The CDR3 has 15 amino acids. The V end lost 1 base, the J end lost 0 bases, and 7 bases lay between the germline ends. Here the CDR3 DNA reads TGTGCCAGCAGCTTAGGAGGGAACTCTGGAAACACCATATATTTT. It specifies CASSLGGNSGNTIYF.

V usage is TRBV20-1 and J usage is TRBJ2-1, with D perhaps matching TRBD1 or TRBD2 (6 bases each). CDR1 is DFQATT, CDR2 SNEGSKA, per germline (reference sequence). V was trimmed by 3 bases and J by 10 bases, leaving 10 bases between them. There are 11 residues in the CDR3. CDR3 sequence: CSASRGREQFF. In DNA, the CDR3 is TGCAGTGCTAGTAGGGGGAGGGAGCAGTTCTTC.

This clone appeared once. The rearrangement uses TRBV7-9 and TRBJ2-3; 9 positions match TRBD1. CDR1 and CDR2 (germline): SEHNR, FQNEAQ (reference sequence). After removal of 11 bases from V and 7 bases from J, the junction contained 16 bases not matched to a gene. The CDR3 is 15 amino acids. This chain's CDR3 is CALPHPDRGGHTQYF. The DNA for the CDR3 is TGTGCCCTTCCTCACCCGGACAGGGGTGGTCATACGCAGTATTTT.

The gene calls are TRBV29-1 and TRBJ2-5, with D possibly TRBD1 on 6 matching bases. V dropped 6 bases and J dropped 4 bases, with 27 bases sitting between them. The CDR3 totals 17 residues. Germline V gene sequence: CDR1 SQVTM, CDR2 ANQGSEA. CDR3 nucleotides: TGCAGCGTCGCTGGGGGCCCCGGATCTCTTGGTGGAGAGACCCAGTACTTC. Encoded protein: CSVAGGPGSLGGETQYF.

The J gene is TRBJ2-5, the V gene TRBV7-6; 10 positions match TRBD2. This CDR3 is 16 amino acids long. In germline, CDR1 is SGHVS, CDR2 FNYEAQ. V was pared by 6 bases and J by 4 bases, with 11 bases of the junction left unmatched. The CDR3 reads CASSSGAGGLVETQYF. The DNA of the CDR3 is TGTGCCAGCAGTTCTGGAGCGGGAGGGCTCGTAGAGACCCAGTACTTC.

The chain couples TRBV4-2 to TRBJ2-7; possible D gene TRBD1, 6 bases. The germline V gene encodes CDR1 LGHNA and CDR2 YNFKEQ. This CDR3 is built from 14 residues. V dropped 3 bases and J dropped 4 bases, with 13 bases sitting between them. Here the CDR3 reads CASSQGWGQYEQYF. The CDR3 nucleotides are TGTGCCAGCAGCCAGGGATGGGGGCAATACGAGCAGTACTTC.

The chain couples TRBV5-1 to TRBJ2-2; a possible D gene is TRBD1 (6 bases). The CDR3 has 16 amino acids. Germline assignment: CDR1 SGHRS and CDR2 YFSETQ. The ends were cut back, 0 bases at V and 1 base at J, with 10 bases in the middle. The DNA for the CDR3 is TGCGCCAGCAGCTTGGGAGGGGGAAGGAACACCGGGGAGCTGTTTTTT. This sequence encodes CASSLGGGRNTGELFF.